Listed below are T cell receptor beta chains from one sample, sequenced in a study of T-cell memory formation after mild COVID-19. From the 5' RACE reads, TCRdb called clonotypes with MiXCR, one entry per CDR3 protein. The sample carries fewer than 700,000 distinct CDR3 sequences, roughly 18% recorded once. The source material was PBMCs or a T cell subset sorted from them (not recorded which). Every receptor here comes from an adult woman who had mild COVID-19 (a few samples of this study predate the infection). Cell type and time point are not known. Both conserved end residues are part of each CDR3. Fields, in order: CDR3 protein, CDR3 DNA, D gene, clone size, V gene, J gene. D genes are given only for firm matches. Some rows mark clone size as missing; the rest say once, few, many or name a class of expanded clone.

CASSFGQGESEKLFF,TGTGCCAGCAGCTTCGGGCAGGGGGAGAGTGAAAAACTGTTTTTT,TRBD1,-,TRBV7-9,TRBJ1-4
CASSLLAGGSVYEQYF,TGTGCCAGCAGCCTACTAGCGGGAGGTTCTGTGTACGAGCAGTACTTC,TRBD2,once,TRBV11-1,TRBJ2-7
CASNPTGPIYEQYF,TGTGCCAGCAACCCGACAGGGCCCATCTACGAGCAGTACTTC,TRBD1,-,TRBV2,TRBJ2-7
CASSLDKGKNNLNYGYTF,TGTGCCAGCAGCTTAGATAAAGGCAAGAACAACCTTAACTATGGCTACACCTTC,-,once,TRBV7-9,TRBJ1-2
CASSSVLADEQYF,TGCGCCAGCAGCTCGGTCCTAGCGGACGAGCAGTACTTC,TRBD2,few,TRBV5-1,TRBJ2-7
CATSDSWLAASSYNEQFF,TGTGCCACCAGTGATTCCTGGCTAGCGGCTAGCTCCTACAATGAGCAGTTCTTC,TRBD2,-,TRBV24-1,TRBJ2-1
CSATGGDGGYEQYF,TGCAGTGCTACAGGGGGCGACGGGGGATACGAGCAGTACTTC,TRBD1,few,TRBV20-1,TRBJ2-7
CATSETGTGSSGKLFF,TGTGCCACCAGTGAAACCGGGACAGGGAGTAGCGGGAAGCTGTTTTTT,-,-,TRBV24-1,TRBJ2-2
CASSLDRNGYNSPLHF,TGTGCCAGCAGCCTGGACAGGAATGGCTACAATTCACCCCTCCACTTT,TRBD1,few,TRBV4-2,TRBJ1-6
CASSQLQGAAEAFF,TGTGCCAGCAGCCAGTTGCAGGGCGCGGCTGAAGCTTTCTTT,-,-,TRBV3-1,TRBJ1-1
CATSDSWDRGIETQYF,TGTGCCACCAGTGATTCTTGGGACAGGGGGATAGAGACCCAGTACTTC,TRBD1,-,TRBV24-1,TRBJ2-5
CSVGRGEDASHEQYF,TGCAGCGTTGGGAGGGGAGAGGACGCCTCTCACGAGCAGTACTTC,-,-,TRBV29-1,TRBJ2-7
CASSVVSGSAETQYF,TGTGCCAGCAGCGTAGTTAGCGGGAGCGCAGAGACCCAGTACTTC,TRBD2,few,TRBV9,TRBJ2-5
CASKGHSTGELFF,TGTGCCAGCAAGGGACACAGCACCGGGGAGCTGTTTTTT,-,-,TRBV12-3/TRBV12-4,TRBJ2-2
CASSQGTSGQPFSYEQYF,TGTGCCAGCAGCCAAGGGACTAGCGGCCAGCCTTTTTCCTACGAGCAGTACTTC,TRBD2,-,TRBV4-2,TRBJ2-7
CASSYFPGTSGLYEQYF,TGTGCCAGCAGTTACTTCCCCGGGACTAGCGGGTTGTACGAGCAGTACTTC,TRBD2,few,TRBV6-6,TRBJ2-7
CASTRPSGGSTDTQYF,TGTGCCAGCACTCGACCTAGCGGGGGGAGCACAGATACGCAGTATTTT,TRBD2,few,TRBV11-2,TRBJ2-3
CASSGAGGRYNEQFF,TGTGCCAGCAGCGGGGCGGGCGGACGCTACAATGAGCAGTTCTTC,-,few,TRBV13,TRBJ2-1
CASSQLAGNSGANVLTF,TGTGCCAGCAGCCAACTAGCGGGTAACTCTGGGGCCAACGTCCTGACTTTC,TRBD2,-,TRBV3-1,TRBJ2-6
CAWSSRRLSGNTIYF,TGTGCCTGGAGTTCTCGACGGCTCTCTGGAAACACCATATATTTT,-,few,TRBV30,TRBJ1-3
CASSSRLAGAGELFF,TGTGCCAGCAGTTCAAGACTAGCGGGGGCCGGGGAGCTGTTTTTT,TRBD2,few,TRBV6-6,TRBJ2-2
CSAREIAGGPGQFF,TGCAGTGCTAGGGAAATAGCGGGAGGGCCCGGGCAGTTCTTC,TRBD2,few,TRBV20-1,TRBJ2-1
CASSSQGVRYTQYF,TGTGCCAGCAGTTCCCAGGGGGTTAGATATACGCAGTATTTT,TRBD1,few,TRBV27,TRBJ2-3
CASSFGGNTEAFF,TGTGCCAGCAGCTTTGGGGGGAACACTGAAGCTTTCTTT,-,many,TRBV12-3/TRBV12-4,TRBJ1-1
CASSPTLIRATGTQYF,TGTGCCAGCAGCCCGACCTTGATTAGGGCCACAGGGACCCAGTACTTC,-,-,TRBV6-2/TRBV6-3,TRBJ2-5
CASRGPAIGGNTIYF,TGTGCCAGCAGGGGGCCTGCGATTGGAGGAAACACCATATATTTT,-,-,TRBV12-3/TRBV12-4,TRBJ1-3
CASSRTGATSSYNEQFF,TGCGCCAGCAGCAGAACAGGGGCTACAAGCTCCTACAATGAGCAGTTCTTC,TRBD1,many,TRBV5-1,TRBJ2-1
CASSQERGFYGYTF,TGCGCCAGCAGCCAAGAAAGAGGATTCTATGGCTACACCTTC,-,-,TRBV4-1,TRBJ1-2
CASSQPLSQGGYNEQFF,TGTGCCAGCAGCCAACCCCTGTCACAGGGAGGGTACAATGAGCAGTTCTTC,-,-,TRBV4-2,TRBJ2-1
CASSLGQAYNSPLHF,TGTGCCAGCAGTTTAGGGCAGGCATATAATTCACCCCTCCACTTT,-,few,TRBV12-3/TRBV12-4,TRBJ1-6
CASSIAAAVSGNTIYF,TGCGCCAGCAGCATCGCGGCGGCCGTCTCTGGAAACACCATATATTTT,-,few,TRBV5-1,TRBJ1-3
CASSVGPPQETQYF,TGCGCCAGCAGCGTGGGCCCGCCCCAAGAGACCCAGTACTTC,-,few,TRBV5-1,TRBJ2-5
CASSVTGVRTEAFF,TGTGCCAGCAGCGTAACAGGGGTTCGGACTGAAGCTTTCTTT,TRBD1,few,TRBV5-5,TRBJ1-1
CAIRFGTGGTYEQYF,TGTGCCATCAGATTCGGGACAGGGGGTACCTACGAGCAGTACTTC,TRBD1,many,TRBV10-3,TRBJ2-7
CASSVSSTGSPSYNEQFF,TGTGCCAGCAGCGTCTCGTCCACCGGGAGCCCCTCCTACAATGAGCAGTTCTTC,-,few,TRBV9,TRBJ2-1
CASSEGPFTDTQYF,TGTGCCAGCAGTGAAGGGCCATTCACAGATACGCAGTATTTT,-,few,TRBV6-1,TRBJ2-3
CSVTERQPQHF,TGCAGCGTGACCGAGCGGCAGCCCCAGCATTTT,-,-,TRBV29-1,TRBJ1-5
CASSPQRSNQPQHF,TGTGCCAGCTCACCACAGCGGAGCAATCAGCCCCAGCATTTT,-,few,TRBV18,TRBJ1-5
CASSFGTGDVYGYTF,TGTGCCAGCAGTTTTGGGACAGGGGATGTTTATGGCTACACCTTC,TRBD1,-,TRBV12-3/TRBV12-4,TRBJ1-2
CASSLALRGYGYTF,TGTGCCAGCAGCTTAGCGCTCAGGGGCTATGGCTACACCTTC,-,-,TRBV7-9,TRBJ1-2
CASSVAGLAGSNTGELFF,TGTGCCAGCAGCGTAGCTGGGCTAGCGGGCTCGAACACCGGGGAGCTGTTTTTT,TRBD2,few,TRBV9,TRBJ2-2
CASSPPAQGYNEQFF,TGTGCCAGCAGCCCCCCGGCCCAGGGCTACAATGAGCAGTTCTTC,-,few,TRBV9,TRBJ2-1
CASNLAAASYEQYF,TGTGCCAGCAACCTGGCGGCAGCCTCCTACGAGCAGTACTTC,-,-,TRBV7-9,TRBJ2-7
CASSLGLLHNEQFF,TGTGCCAGCAGCTTGGGACTACTGCACAATGAGCAGTTCTTC,TRBD2,many,TRBV9,TRBJ2-1
CASSLPEAEAFF,TGTGCCAGCAGCTTACCCGAAGCTGAAGCTTTCTTT,-,-,TRBV13,TRBJ1-1
CASRENLNQPQHF,TGTGCCAGCAGAGAAAATCTCAATCAGCCCCAGCATTTT,-,-,TRBV6-5,TRBJ1-5
CASSLDLPRWTQYF,TGCGCCAGCAGCTTGGACTTACCCCGTTGGACCCAGTACTTC,-,-,TRBV5-1,TRBJ2-5
CASSLSSEAYEQYF,TGTGCCAGCAGTTTATCTAGCGAGGCCTACGAGCAGTACTTC,-,few,TRBV27,TRBJ2-7
CASSSIKPDTGELFF,TGTGCCAGCAGCTCCATAAAGCCTGACACCGGGGAGCTGTTTTTT,-,few,TRBV7-9,TRBJ2-2
CASSLTGGLTYNEQFF,TGTGCCAGCAGTTTGACCGGGGGACTAACTTACAATGAGCAGTTCTTC,TRBD2,-,TRBV12-3/TRBV12-4,TRBJ2-1
CSVEELAGKRTDTQYF,TGCAGCGTTGAAGAACTAGCGGGGAAACGCACAGATACGCAGTATTTT,TRBD2,-,TRBV29-1,TRBJ2-3
CSVEGQGVAGELFF,TGCAGCGTTGAAGGTCAGGGTGTCGCCGGGGAGCTGTTTTTT,-,-,TRBV29-1,TRBJ2-2
CASSLGNGVGNTEAFF,TGTGCCAGCAGCTTGGGGAACGGGGTGGGGAACACTGAAGCTTTCTTT,-,few,TRBV5-5,TRBJ1-1
CATTGTSVTYEQYF,TGTGCTACCACCGGGACTAGCGTGACCTACGAGCAGTACTTC,TRBD2,few,TRBV27,TRBJ2-7
CASSQAGVTGELFF,TGTGCCAGCAGCCAAGCGGGGGTCACCGGGGAGCTGTTTTTT,-,few,TRBV3-1,TRBJ2-2
CASSSSTGSSYEQYF,TGTGCCAGCTCATCCAGTACGGGGAGCTCCTACGAGCAGTACTTC,-,-,TRBV18,TRBJ2-7